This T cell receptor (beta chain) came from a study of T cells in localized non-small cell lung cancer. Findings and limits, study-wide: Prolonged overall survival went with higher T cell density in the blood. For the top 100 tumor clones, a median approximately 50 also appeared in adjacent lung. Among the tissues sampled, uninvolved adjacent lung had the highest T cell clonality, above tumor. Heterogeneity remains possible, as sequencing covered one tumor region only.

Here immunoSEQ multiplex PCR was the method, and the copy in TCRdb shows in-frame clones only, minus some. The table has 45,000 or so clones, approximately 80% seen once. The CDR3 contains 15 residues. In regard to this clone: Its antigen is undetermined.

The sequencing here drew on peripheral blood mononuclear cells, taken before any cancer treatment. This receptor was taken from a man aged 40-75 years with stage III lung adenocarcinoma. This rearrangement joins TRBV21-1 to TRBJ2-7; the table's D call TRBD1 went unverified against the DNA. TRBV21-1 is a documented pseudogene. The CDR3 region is CASSKAPGASYEQYF. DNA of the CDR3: TGTGCCAGCAGCAAAGCCCCAGGGGCCTCCTACGAGCAGTACTTC.